A single sample gave rise to the 18 T cell receptor beta chains below, sequenced in a study of early T cells in non-severe SARS-CoV-2 infection. TCRdb analysed the 5' RACE reads with MiXCR anew, one entry per CDR3 protein. Here the sample spans some 100,000 distinct CDR3 sequences, about 15% being singletons. The sequencing input was whole blood. These receptors came from an adult who was a healthcare worker with PCR-confirmed SARS-CoV-2 infection or an uninfected control (not recorded which).

This clonotype was picked up many times. The J gene is TRBJ2-5, the V gene TRBV6-1, with 8 bases matching TRBD1. V dropped 11 bases and J dropped 6; count of bases not matched to a gene: 11. There are 13 residues in the CDR3. The germline CDR1 and CDR2 sequences are MNHNS and SASEGT. CDR3 loop: CAFTRTGKKTQYF. In nucleotides, the CDR3 is TGTGCCTTCACCCGGACAGGGAAGAAGACCCAGTACTTC.

This clonotype was observed a few times. The chain recombines TRBV28 with TRBJ2-3; D is unclear. The germline CDR1 and CDR2 sequences are MDHEN and SYDVKM. Trimming pared 7 bases from V and 5 bases from J, leaving 10 bases between. The CDR3 has 12 amino acids. The CDR3 sequence is CASTRGQDTQYF. DNA for the CDR3: TGTGCCAGCACAAGAGGCCAAGATACGCAGTATTTT.

This chain joins TRBV6-6 and TRBJ1-4, with D perhaps TRBD1 (5 bases). V was clipped by 2 bases and J by 8 bases, with 15 bases between them. The length of the CDR3 is 15 residues. Germline V gene lookup returns CDR1 MNHNY and CDR2 SVGAGI (reference sequence). CDR3 sequence: CASSYRYRLDEKLFF. As DNA, the CDR3 is TGTGCCAGCAGTTACAGGTACAGGCTTGACGAAAAACTGTTTTTT.

This clonotype was seen repeatedly, ten times or more. The rearrangement joins TRBV12-3 or TRBV12-4 to TRBJ1-2; maybe TRBD1 (5 bases). V was shortened by 7 bases and J by 7 bases, with 19 bases between the two germline ends. This CDR3 spans 14 amino acids. The CDR3 protein is CASTPLGGGGGYTF. The CDR3, as DNA: TGTGCCAGCACCCCATTGGGGGGAGGTGGTGGCTACACCTTC.

Concerning this clonotype: One junction end does not reproduce the germline sequence, and a read error may be involved. This rearrangement joins TRBV7-2 to TRBJ2-3; 14 bases agree with TRBD2. Germline assignment: CDR1 SGHTA and CDR2 FQGNSA. The CDR3 runs to 16 residues. The CDR3 DNA reads TGTGCCGGCAGCCGACGCGGGACTAGCGGGGGCACACTACAGTATTTT. This translates into CAGSRRGTSGGTLQYF.

This clonotype has only a few counts. The rearrangement uses TRBV5-1 and TRBJ2-3, with unresolved D. Germline V gene lookup returns CDR1 SGHRS and CDR2 YFSETQ. The ends were cut back, 0 bases at V and 2 bases at J, with 10 bases in the middle. The CDR3 has 15 residues. The CDR3 spells CASSLGFIVTDTQYF. The DNA for the CDR3 is TGCGCCAGCAGCTTGGGTTTCATTGTCACAGATACGCAGTATTTT.

This clonotype was counted only a few times. The chain couples TRBV29-1 to TRBJ2-1, with 10 positions matching TRBD1. There are 15 residues in the CDR3. Trimming removed 6 bases from V and 9 bases from J; junction bases left unmatched: 14. Germline-derived CDR1 and CDR2 are SQVTM and ANQGSEA. The CDR3 region has the DNA TGCAGCGTGATACCGGGACAGGGGATCTTCAGTGAGCAGTTCTTC. Translating gives CSVIPGQGIFSEQFF.

This clonotype showed up many times. The rearrangement links TRBV28 to TRBJ1-4; tentatively, D is TRBD1 (6 bases). The CDR3 length is 15 residues. Germline V CDR1 and CDR2: MDHEN, SYDVKM. Trimming stripped 1 base from V and 8 bases from J, with 14 bases between. The CDR3, as DNA: TGTGCCAGCAGTTTATCTGGGGGGCATGGGGAAAAACTGTTTTTT. Translation: CASSLSGGHGEKLFF. The full variable domain, in which reference TRBV28 and TRBJ1-4 provide the parts outside the CDR3, is DVKVTQSSRYLVKRTGEKVFLECVQDMDHENMFWYRQDPGLGLRLIYFSYDVKMKEKGDIPEGYSVSREKKERFSLILESASTNQTSMYLCASSLSGGHGEKLFFGSGTQLSVL.

The table lists this clonotype with many counts. The CDR3 here is CASSLAGGSHEQYV. In nucleotides, the CDR3 is TGTGCCAGCAGTTTAGCAGGGGGCTCCCACGAGCAGTACGTC. The chain links TRBV12-3 or TRBV12-4 to TRBJ2-7, with TRBD1 matching 7 bases. The CDR3 has 14 residues.

A few counts support this clonotype. This rearrangement joins TRBV9 to TRBJ2-1; TRBD1 matches 10 bases. CDR1 is SGDLS and CDR2 is YYNGEE in the germline V gene. The CDR3 has 15 residues. V trimming: 3 bases; J trimming: 2 bases; junction bases outside the gene matches: 2. The CDR3 coding sequence is TGTGCCAGCAGCGCCGGACAGGGGGCCTACAATGAGCAGTTCTTC. It yields the protein CASSAGQGAYNEQFF.

CDR3 DNA: TGTGCCAGCAGTTCCGGGACAGGGACCCTAACTAATGAAAAACTGTTTTTT. Protein product: CASSSGTGTLTNEKLFF. The chain recombines TRBV28 with TRBJ1-4; 9 bases map to TRBD1. This CDR3 contains 17 residues. CDR1 is MDHEN, CDR2 SYDVKM, per germline. V lost 4 bases, J lost 1 base, and 7 bases stayed unmatched.

This clonotype occurred a few times. In DNA form, the CDR3 reads TGTGCCAGCAGTGAAGATCAGGGCAGAGCCTACGAGCAGTACGTC. It is translated as CASSEDQGRAYEQYV. This rearrangement joins TRBV2 to TRBJ2-7; D might be TRBD1 (5 bases). The CDR3 sequence is 15 residues long. The V end lost 1 base, the J end lost 2 bases, and 12 bases lay between the germline ends. The germline gives CDR1 SNHLY, CDR2 FYNNEI.

This clonotype was counted only a few times. The chain is built from TRBV18 and TRBJ2-2; D gene uncertain. V was shortened by 1 base and J by 0 bases, with 9 bases between the two germline ends. The length of the CDR3 is 16 residues. Germline V gene data show CDR1 as KGHSH and CDR2 as LQKENI. Written as DNA, the CDR3 is TGTGCCAGCTCACCACTCTCACGCCCGAACACCGGGGAGCTGTTTTTT. Amino acid sequence: CASSPLSRPNTGELFF.

This clonotype was picked up a small number of times. V usage is TRBV6-5 and J usage is TRBJ1-2; 7 bases line up with TRBD1. V shed 2 bases, J shed 4 bases, and the junction held 10 bases outside the gene matches. The V gene's germline CDR1 is MNHEY and CDR2 SVGAGI. There are 16 residues in the CDR3. The CDR3, as DNA: TGTGCCAGCAGTTACACCTCTCGGACAGGCAGCTATGGCTACACCTTC. Its translation: CASSYTSRTGSYGYTF.

This clonotype was observed a few times. The gene calls are TRBV7-3 and TRBJ2-3; maybe TRBD2 (5 bases). V was shortened by 5 bases and J by 2 bases, with 14 bases between the two germline ends. The CDR3 consists of 15 residues. The V gene's germline CDR1 is SGHTA and CDR2 FQGTGA. As DNA, the CDR3 is TGTGCCAGCAGCCTAAACGGGGTGTACACAGATACGCAGTATTTT. Its translation: CASSLNGVYTDTQYF.

This clonotype was detected a few times. This chain links TRBV5-4 with TRBJ2-1; 7 bases match TRBD1. Trimming cost V 3 bases and J 5 bases; bases outside gene matches: 5. Looked up from germline, CDR1 is SGHNT and CDR2 is YYREEE (reference sequence). The CDR3 runs to 14 residues. The CDR3: CASSSRDSNNEQFF. The CDR3 DNA is TGTGCCAGCAGCTCCCGGGACAGCAACAATGAGCAGTTCTTC.

The chain couples TRBV11-1 to TRBJ1-2; D not resolved. The CDR3 loop spans 13 amino acids. Trimming removed 1 base at V and 0 bases at J, with 3 bases between. From germline, CDR1 is SGHAT and CDR2 FQDESV (reference sequence). The CDR3 DNA reads as TGTGCCAGCAGCTTAGAAGCTAACTATGGCTACACCTTC. Translating it yields CASSLEANYGYTF.

This clonotype was seen a handful of times. The rearrangement links TRBV5-1 to TRBJ2-1; tentative D call: TRBD2 (6 bases). Trimming took off 1 base at V and 6 bases at J, with 14 bases between the two ends. The CDR3 is made up of 15 amino acids. Germline V CDR1 and CDR2: SGHRS, YFSETQ. The CDR3 coding sequence is TGCGCCAGCAGCTTGTCGGGGGTAGAAGGCAATGAGCAGTTCTTC. Amino acids: CASSLSGVEGNEQFF. Full variable domain (remainder filled in from reference TRBV5-1 and TRBJ2-1): KAGVTQTPRYLIKTRGQQVTLSCSPISGHRSVSWYQQTPGQGLQFLFEYFSETQRNKGNFPGRFSGRQFSNSRSEMNVSTLELGDSALYLCASSLSGVEGNEQFFGPGTRLTVL.